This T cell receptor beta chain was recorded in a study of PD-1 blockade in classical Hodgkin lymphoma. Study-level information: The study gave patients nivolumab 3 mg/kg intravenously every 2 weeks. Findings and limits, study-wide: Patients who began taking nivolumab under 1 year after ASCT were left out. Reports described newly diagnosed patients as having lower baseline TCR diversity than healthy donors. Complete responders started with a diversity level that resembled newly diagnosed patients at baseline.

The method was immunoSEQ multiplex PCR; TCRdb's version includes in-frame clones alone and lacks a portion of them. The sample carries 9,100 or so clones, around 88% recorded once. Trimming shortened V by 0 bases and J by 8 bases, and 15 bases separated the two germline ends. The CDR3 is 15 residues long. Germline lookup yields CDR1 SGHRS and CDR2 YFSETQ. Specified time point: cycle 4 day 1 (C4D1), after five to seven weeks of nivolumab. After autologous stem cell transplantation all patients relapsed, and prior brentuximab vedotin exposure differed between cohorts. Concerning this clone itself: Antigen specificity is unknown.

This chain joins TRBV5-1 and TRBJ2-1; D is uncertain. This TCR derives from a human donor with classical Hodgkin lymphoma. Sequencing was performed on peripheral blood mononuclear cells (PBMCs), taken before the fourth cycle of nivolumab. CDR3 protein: CASSLEALSGDEQFF. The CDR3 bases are TGCGCCAGCAGCTTGGAAGCGTTGAGTGGCGATGAGCAGTTCTTC.